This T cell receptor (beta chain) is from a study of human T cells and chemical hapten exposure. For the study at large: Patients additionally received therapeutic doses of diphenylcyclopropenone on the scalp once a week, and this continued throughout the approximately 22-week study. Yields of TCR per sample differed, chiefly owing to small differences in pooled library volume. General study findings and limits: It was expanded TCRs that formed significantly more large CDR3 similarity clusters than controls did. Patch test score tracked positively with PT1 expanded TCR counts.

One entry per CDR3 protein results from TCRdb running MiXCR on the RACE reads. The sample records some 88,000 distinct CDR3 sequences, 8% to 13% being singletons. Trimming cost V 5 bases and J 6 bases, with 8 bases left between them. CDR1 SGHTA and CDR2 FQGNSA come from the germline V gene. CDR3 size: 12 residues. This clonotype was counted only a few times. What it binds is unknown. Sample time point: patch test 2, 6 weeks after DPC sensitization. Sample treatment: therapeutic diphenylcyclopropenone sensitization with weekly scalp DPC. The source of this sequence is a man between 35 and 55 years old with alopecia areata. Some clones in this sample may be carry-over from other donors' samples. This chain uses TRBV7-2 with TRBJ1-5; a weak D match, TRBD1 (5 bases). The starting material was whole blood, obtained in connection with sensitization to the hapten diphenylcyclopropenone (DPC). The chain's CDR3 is CASSLRGQPQHF. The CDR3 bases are TGTGCCAGCAGCCTAAGGGGTCAGCCCCAGCATTTT.